This is a list of T cell receptor beta chains from one sample in a study of blood T cell repertoires in COVID-19. Sequencing used immunoSEQ multiplex PCR; TCRdb keeps in-frame clones, though not all of them. The table lists some 180,000 clones, approximately 79% of them singletons, with about 5% in the top ten. Sequencing was done on a sample of PBMCs or T cells enriched from blood (not recorded which). The source is a woman aged 55-70 years with acute COVID-19. The CDR3 runs from the conserved cysteine through the conserved F or W. D genes are given only for firm matches. Clone size is given for some rows only: seen once, a few or many times, or a class if the clone is expanded.

length	V	J	size	D	DNA	CDR3
15	TRBV19	TRBJ1-3	-	TRBD1	TGTGCCAGTAGTACGCGACAGGGTTCTGGAAACACCATATATTTT	CASSTRQGSGNTIYF
14	TRBV5-4	TRBJ2-1	-	-	TGTGCCAGCAGCTCTCCCTGGCGGGGCAATGAGCAGTTCTTC	CASSSPWRGNEQFF
13	TRBV12-3/TRBV12-4	TRBJ1-1	-	-	TGTGCCAGCAGTTTGGGCGAAAACACTGAAGCTTTCTTT	CASSLGENTEAFF
16	TRBV6-5	TRBJ2-3	-	TRBD2	TGTGCCAGCAGTTACGTTGGGACTAGCGGCACAGATACGCAGTATTTT	CASSYVGTSGTDTQYF
11	TRBV6-1	TRBJ1-6	-	-	TGTGCCAGCAGTGAAGCCCCGCGACTCCACTTT	CASSEAPRLHF
13	TRBV5-4	TRBJ1-5	-	-	TGTGCCAGCAGCTTGGGTCAGGATCAGCCCCAGCATTTT	CASSLGQDQPQHF
15	TRBV5-1	TRBJ2-1	-	TRBD2	TGCGCCAGCAGCTTGGTACTAGCGGGAAGAAATGAGCAGTTCTTC	CASSLVLAGRNEQFF
13	TRBV6-5	TRBJ1-2	-	-	TGTGCCACCCAACAGGGTAGCGGGATTGGCTACACCTTC	CATQQGSGIGYTF
14	TRBV6-1	TRBJ2-3	-	-	TGTGCCAGCAGTGAAGGTACATACACAGATACGCAGTATTTT	CASSEGTYTDTQYF
17	TRBV24-1	TRBJ2-2	-	TRBD2	TGTGCCACCAGTGATTCCGGACTAGCGGGCTACACCGGGGAGCTGTTTTTT	CATSDSGLAGYTGELFF
14	TRBV7-9	TRBJ1-5	-	-	TGTGCCAGCAGCTCCCCGGGACTTAATCAGCCCCAGCATTTT	CASSSPGLNQPQHF
17	TRBV4-3	TRBJ1-2	-	TRBD1	TGCGCCAGCAGCCCCTCCGGGTCAGGGGGTCTGCCCTATGGCTACACCTTC	CASSPSGSGGLPYGYTF
19	TRBV3-1/TRBV3-2	TRBJ2-3	many	-	TGTGCCAGCAGCTATGGGGCCGGCATCCTGGCCATTAGCACAGATACGCAGTATTTT	CASSYGAGILAISTDTQYF
13	TRBV6-2/TRBV6-3	TRBJ1-2	-	-	TGTGCCAGCAGCTTGGCAGGGATCTATGGCTACACCTTC	CASSLAGIYGYTF
13	TRBV6-5	TRBJ2-3	-	-	TGTGCCAGCAGTTACTCATACACAGATACGCAGTATTTT	CASSYSYTDTQYF
14	TRBV10-2	TRBJ2-3	-	-	TGCGCCAGCAGGGGGATTAGCGTGGTAGATACGCAGTATTTT	CASRGISVVDTQYF
16	TRBV18	TRBJ1-4	-	-	TGTGCCAGCTCACTGGGGCCTCGTCAGGCTAATGAAAAACTGTTTTTT	CASSLGPRQANEKLFF
14	TRBV5-4	TRBJ1-2	-	-	TGTGCCAGCAGCGAGACCCTTGAACAGAATGGCTACACCTTC	CASSETLEQNGYTF
15	TRBV9	TRBJ2-1	-	TRBD1	TGTGCCAGCAGCCCCCGGACAGGGGACGGCGTTGAGCAGTTCTTC	CASSPRTGDGVEQFF
17	TRBV7-8	TRBJ2-4	few	TRBD2	TGTGCCAGCAGCCCGAGCGGGGTGCTGCTAGCCAAAAACATTCAGTACTTC	CASSPSGVLLAKNIQYF
15	TRBV24-1	TRBJ1-1	-	TRBD1	TGTGCCACCAGTGATACGGGACAGGGCCGGACTGAAGCTTTCTTT	CATSDTGQGRTEAFF
16	TRBV19	TRBJ2-3	few	-	TGTGCCAGTAGTATCCTCGGGTATGACGCCACAGATACGCAGTATTTT	CASSILGYDATDTQYF
13	TRBV28	TRBJ1-5	-	-	-	CASSTSINQPQHF
18	TRBV7-9	TRBJ2-1	-	TRBD2	TGTGCCAGCAGCTTAGGAGAGAGGGGACTAGCGGATTACAATGAGCAGTTCTTC	CASSLGERGLADYNEQFF
15	TRBV2	TRBJ1-5	-	TRBD1	TGTGCCACCACAGGGGTATCAGGGGGCTATCAGCCCCAGCATTTT	CATTGVSGGYQPQHF
16	TRBV10-3	TRBJ1-5	-	TRBD1	TGTGCCATCAGCCCCTGGGACAGGGGTAAGAATCAGCCCCAGCATTTT	CAISPWDRGKNQPQHF
15	TRBV7-2	TRBJ2-3	-	TRBD2	TGTGCCAGCGGGACTAGCGGAGCCCCCACAGATACGCAGTATTTT	CASGTSGAPTDTQYF
13	TRBV7-9	TRBJ1-5	-	-	TGTGCCAGCAGCTGGGGAGAGGATCAGCCCCAGCATTTT	CASSWGEDQPQHF
15	TRBV7-2	TRBJ2-2	-	TRBD2	TGTGCCAGCAGCTTCGGGACTAGCGGGATCGGGGAGCTGTTTTTT	CASSFGTSGIGELFF
15	TRBV7-2	TRBJ2-5	once	TRBD1	TGTGCCAGCAGCTTAATGGCAGGGGGCGGGTTTCCCCAGTACTTC	CASSLMAGGGFPQYF
14	TRBV19	TRBJ2-1	-	-	-	CASTSGLAANEQFF
16	TRBV4-1	TRBJ2-1	-	-	TGCGCCAGCAGCCAAGAGGGACTTGTTGTGGGGAATGAGCAGTTCTTC	CASSQEGLVVGNEQFF
14	TRBV7-6	TRBJ2-2	-	-	TGTGCCAGCAGCCGAAACGAGGGCACCGGGGAGCTGTTTTTT	CASSRNEGTGELFF
15	TRBV5-1	TRBJ2-3	-	TRBD2	TGCGCCAGCAAAAGTGGGGCGGGGGGCGCAGATACGCAGTATTTT	CASKSGAGGADTQYF
16	TRBV6-5	TRBJ2-1	many	-	TGTGCCAGCAGTTACTCGTTTCGGGGGTCCCATAATGAGCAGTTCTTC	CASSYSFRGSHNEQFF
12	TRBV6-2/TRBV6-3	TRBJ2-5	-	-	TGTGCCAGCAGTTACCTTGGGCAGACCCAGTACTTC	CASSYLGQTQYF
15	TRBV5-4	TRBJ1-2	-	TRBD1	TGTGCCAGCAGCACGCCGGGACAGACCAACTATGGCTACACCTTC	CASSTPGQTNYGYTF
16	TRBV7-9	TRBJ1-5	once	-	TGTGCCAGCAGCCAGTTCGGGATGGGCAGCAATCAGCCCCAGCATTTT	CASSQFGMGSNQPQHF
13	TRBV18	TRBJ1-3	-	-	TGTGCCAGCTCACCGTCGTCCTCGGACACCATATATTTT	CASSPSSSDTIYF
15	TRBV28	TRBJ2-2	-	TRBD2	TGTGCCAGCAGTTCGGGACTAGCGGGTGCCGGGGAGCTGTTTTTT	CASSSGLAGAGELFF
17	TRBV4-3	TRBJ2-7	-	TRBD2	TGCGCCAGCAGCCAAGAAATTCACCGGGAGGGTTGGCACGAGCAGTACTTC	CASSQEIHREGWHEQYF
13	TRBV6-5	TRBJ2-4	few	TRBD2	TGTGCCAGCAGCCAGGCGGGGGGAAACATTCAGTACTTC	CASSQAGGNIQYF
16	TRBV7-8	TRBJ1-5	-	-	TGTGCCAGCAGCTTAGCGGGGAGCGACCTTTTTCAGCCCCAGCATTTT	CASSLAGSDLFQPQHF
19	TRBV12-2	TRBJ2-3	-	-	TGTGCAAGTCGCTCCTACCCGGGCATAACACAGGGGGCGGGGGATACGCAGTATTTT	CASRSYPGITQGAGDTQYF
14	TRBV7-2	TRBJ1-4	-	TRBD1	TGTGCCAGCAGCTTCCAAGGGGGCGGCGAAAAACTGTTTTTT	CASSFQGGGEKLFF
16	TRBV6-2/TRBV6-3	TRBJ2-5	-	-	TGTGCCAGCAGTTTTTTCCAGGCGGGGTCCCAAGAGACCCAGTACTTC	CASSFFQAGSQETQYF
13	TRBV18	TRBJ1-1	-	-	TGTGCCAGCTCAGGGCAGGGAAACACTGAAGCTTTCTTT	CASSGQGNTEAFF
8	TRBV24-1	TRBJ2-1	-	-	TGCATTTACAATGAGCAGTTCTTC	CIYNEQFF
15	TRBV5-1	TRBJ2-3	-	TRBD2	TGCGCCAGCTCCAGACTAGCCCAGAGAGCAGATACGCAGTATTTT	CASSRLAQRADTQYF
11	TRBV6-4	TRBJ2-7	-	-	TGTGCCAGCAGTGGGCCCTACGAGCAGTACTTC	CASSGPYEQYF
15	TRBV4-1	TRBJ1-6	-	-	TGCGCCAGCAGCCACCCAGGACAGATAATTCAAGGCCTCCACTTT	CASSHPGQIIQGLHF
14	TRBV10-3	TRBJ1-1	-	-	TGTGCCATCAGGATCGGGGGAATCAACACTGAAGCTTTCTTT	CAIRIGGINTEAFF
14	TRBV5-4	TRBJ1-4	-	TRBD1	TGTGCCAGCAGTTTTACAGGGGGCGGTGAAAAACTGTTTTTT	CASSFTGGGEKLFF
16	TRBV18	TRBJ2-1	-	TRBD2	TGTGCCAGCTCACTTCAAAGCGGGGGGGGCTACAATGAGCAGTTCTTC	CASSLQSGGGYNEQFF
15	TRBV7-2	TRBJ1-1	once	-	TGTGCCAGCAGCTTAGCCCCGGACAGACACACTGAAGCTTTCTTT	CASSLAPDRHTEAFF
19	TRBV4-1	TRBJ1-1	-	TRBD1	TGCGCCAGCAGCCAAGTTAGGGTATGGCAGGGGGAGCGGGACACTGAAGCTTTCTTT	CASSQVRVWQGERDTEAFF